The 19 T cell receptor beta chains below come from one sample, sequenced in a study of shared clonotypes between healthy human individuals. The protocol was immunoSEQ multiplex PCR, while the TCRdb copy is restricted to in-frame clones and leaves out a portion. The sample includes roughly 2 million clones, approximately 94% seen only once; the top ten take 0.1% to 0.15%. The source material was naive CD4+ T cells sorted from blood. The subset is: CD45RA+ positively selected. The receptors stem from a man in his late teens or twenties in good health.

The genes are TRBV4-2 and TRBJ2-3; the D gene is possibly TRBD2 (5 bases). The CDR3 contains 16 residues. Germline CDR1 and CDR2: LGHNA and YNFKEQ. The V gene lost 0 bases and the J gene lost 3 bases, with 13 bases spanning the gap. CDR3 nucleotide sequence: TGTGCCAGCAGCCAAGAGTGGACTTTAGGGACAGATACGCAGTATTTT. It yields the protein CASSQEWTLGTDTQYF.

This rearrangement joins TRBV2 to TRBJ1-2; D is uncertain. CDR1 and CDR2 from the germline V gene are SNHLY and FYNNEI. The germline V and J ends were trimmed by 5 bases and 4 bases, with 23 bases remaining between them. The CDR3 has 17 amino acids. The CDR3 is CASSREPTDPQAYGYTF. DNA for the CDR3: TGTGCCAGCAGTCGAGAGCCCACAGATCCCCAAGCCTATGGCTACACCTTC.

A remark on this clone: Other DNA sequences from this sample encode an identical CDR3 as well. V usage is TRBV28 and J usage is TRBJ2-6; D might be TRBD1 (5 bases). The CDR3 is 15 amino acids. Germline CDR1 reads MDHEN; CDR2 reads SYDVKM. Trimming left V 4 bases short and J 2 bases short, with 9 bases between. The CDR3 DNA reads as TGTGCCAGCAGTTCTCAGGGTGCTGGGGCCAACGTCCTGACTTTC. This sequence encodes CASSSQGAGANVLTF.

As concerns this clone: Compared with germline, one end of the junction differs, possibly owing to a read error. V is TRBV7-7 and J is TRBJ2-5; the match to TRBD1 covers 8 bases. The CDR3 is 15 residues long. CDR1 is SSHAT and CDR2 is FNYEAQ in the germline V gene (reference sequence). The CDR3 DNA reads TGTGCTAGCAGCTTAGTTGCAGGGGGCTGGGAGACCCAGTACTTC. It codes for CASSLVAGGWETQYF.

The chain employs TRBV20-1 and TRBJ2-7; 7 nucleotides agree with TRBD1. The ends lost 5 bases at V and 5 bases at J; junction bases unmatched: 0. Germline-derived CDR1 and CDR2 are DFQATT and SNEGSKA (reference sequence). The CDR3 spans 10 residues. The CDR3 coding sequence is TGCAGTGCTGACAGGGACGAGCAGTACTTC. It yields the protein CSADRDEQYF.

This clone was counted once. CDR3 sequence: CASSLTRRGGAADTQYF. CDR3 sequence (DNA): TGTGCCAGCAGCTTAACCCGCCGGGGGGGCGCGGCAGATACGCAGTATTTT. The chain recombines TRBV7-3 with TRBJ2-3, with 8 positions matching TRBD2. The length of the CDR3 is 17 residues. Germline lookup yields CDR1 SGHTA and CDR2 FQGTGA. J gave up 4 bases and V 0 bases, and 9 bases lay outside the gene matches.

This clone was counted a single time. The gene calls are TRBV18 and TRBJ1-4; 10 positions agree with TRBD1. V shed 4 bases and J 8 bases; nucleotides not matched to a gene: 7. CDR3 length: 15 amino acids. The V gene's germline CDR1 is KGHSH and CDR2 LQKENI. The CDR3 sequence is CASSLRTGGEEKLFF. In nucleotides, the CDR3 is TGTGCCAGCTCACTGAGGACAGGGGGAGAAGAAAAACTGTTTTTT.

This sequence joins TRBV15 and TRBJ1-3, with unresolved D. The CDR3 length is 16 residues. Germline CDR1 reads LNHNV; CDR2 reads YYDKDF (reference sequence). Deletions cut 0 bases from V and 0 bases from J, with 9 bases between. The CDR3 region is CATSRDGRHSGNTIYF. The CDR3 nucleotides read TGTGCCACCAGCAGAGACGGGCGGCACTCTGGAAACACCATATATTTT.

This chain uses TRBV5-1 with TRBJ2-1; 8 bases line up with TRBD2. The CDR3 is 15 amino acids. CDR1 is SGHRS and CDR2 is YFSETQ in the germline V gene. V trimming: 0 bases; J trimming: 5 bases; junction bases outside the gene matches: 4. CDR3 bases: TGCGCCAGCAGCTTGGTAGCGGGGACTAACAATGAGCAGTTCTTC. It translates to CASSLVAGTNNEQFF.

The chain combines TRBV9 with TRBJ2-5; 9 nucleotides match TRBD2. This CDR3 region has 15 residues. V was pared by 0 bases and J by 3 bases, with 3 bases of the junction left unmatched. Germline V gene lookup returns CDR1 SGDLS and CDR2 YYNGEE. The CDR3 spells CASSVVPSGKETQYF. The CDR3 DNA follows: TGTGCCAGCAGCGTAGTTCCTAGCGGGAAAGAGACCCAGTACTTC.

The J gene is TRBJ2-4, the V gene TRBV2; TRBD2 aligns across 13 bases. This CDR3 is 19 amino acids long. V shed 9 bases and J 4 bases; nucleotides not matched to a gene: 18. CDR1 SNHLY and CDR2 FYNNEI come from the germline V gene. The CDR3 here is CASSSGTSGKRVGKNIQYF. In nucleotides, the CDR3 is TGTGCCAGTAGTTCCGGGACTAGCGGGAAGAGGGTGGGGAAAAACATTCAGTACTTC.

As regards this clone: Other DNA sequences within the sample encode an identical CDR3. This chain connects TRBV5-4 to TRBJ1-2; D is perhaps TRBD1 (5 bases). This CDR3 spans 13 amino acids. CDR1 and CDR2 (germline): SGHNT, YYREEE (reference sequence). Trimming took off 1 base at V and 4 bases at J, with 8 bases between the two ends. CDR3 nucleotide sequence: TGTGCCAGCAGCTTGACGGGGACCTATGGCTACACCTTC. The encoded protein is CASSLTGTYGYTF. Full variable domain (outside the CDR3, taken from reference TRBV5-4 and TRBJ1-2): ETGVTQSPTHLIKTRGQQVTLRCSSQSGHNTVSWYQQALGQGPQFIFQYYREEENGRGNFPPRFSGLQFPNYSSELNVNALELDDSALYLCASSLTGTYGYTFGSGTRLTVV.

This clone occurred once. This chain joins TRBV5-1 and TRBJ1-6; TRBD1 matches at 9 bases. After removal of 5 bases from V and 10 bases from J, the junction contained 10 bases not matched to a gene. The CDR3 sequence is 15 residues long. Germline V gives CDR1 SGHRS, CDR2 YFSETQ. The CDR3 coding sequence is TGCGCCAGCAGTTCAGTAGGTGACAGGGGGTCACCCCTCCACTTT. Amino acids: CASSSVGDRGSPLHF.

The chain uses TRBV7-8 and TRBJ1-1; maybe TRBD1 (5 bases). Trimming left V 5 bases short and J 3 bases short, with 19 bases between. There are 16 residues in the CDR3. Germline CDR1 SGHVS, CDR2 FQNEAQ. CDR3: CASSRELGGEDTEAFF. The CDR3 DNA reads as TGTGCCAGCAGCAGAGAACTGGGGGGTGAGGACACTGAAGCTTTCTTT.

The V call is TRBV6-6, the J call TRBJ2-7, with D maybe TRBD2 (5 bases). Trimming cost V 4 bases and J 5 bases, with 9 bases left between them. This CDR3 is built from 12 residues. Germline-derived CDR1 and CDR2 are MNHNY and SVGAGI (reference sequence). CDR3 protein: CASSSSRDEQYF. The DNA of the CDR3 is TGTGCCAGCAGTTCGTCGCGGGACGAGCAGTACTTC.

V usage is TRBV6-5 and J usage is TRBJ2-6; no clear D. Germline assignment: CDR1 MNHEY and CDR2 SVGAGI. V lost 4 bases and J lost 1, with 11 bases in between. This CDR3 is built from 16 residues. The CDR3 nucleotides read TGTGCCAGCAGTTTAGGTTCCACTTCTGGGGCCAACGTCCTGACTTTC. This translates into CASSLGSTSGANVLTF.

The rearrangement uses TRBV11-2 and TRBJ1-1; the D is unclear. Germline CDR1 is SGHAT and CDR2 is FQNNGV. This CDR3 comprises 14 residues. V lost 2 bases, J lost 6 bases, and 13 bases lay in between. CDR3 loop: CASSLMAGGAEAFF. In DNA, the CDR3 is TGTGCCAGCAGCTTAATGGCAGGAGGCGCTGAAGCTTTCTTT.

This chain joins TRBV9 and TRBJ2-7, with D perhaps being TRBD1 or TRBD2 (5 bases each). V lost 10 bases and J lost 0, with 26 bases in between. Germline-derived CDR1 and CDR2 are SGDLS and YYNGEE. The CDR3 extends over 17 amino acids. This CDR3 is CAGTGQGALIPSYEQYF. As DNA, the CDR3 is TGTGCCGGAACGGGGCAGGGCGCTCTTATACCCTCCTACGAGCAGTACTTC. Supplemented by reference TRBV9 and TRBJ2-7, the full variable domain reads DSGVTQTPKHLITATGQRVTLRCSPRSGDLSVYWYQQSLDQGLQFLIQYYNGEERAKGNILERFSAQQFPDLHSELNLSSLELGDSALYFCAGTGQGALIPSYEQYFGPGTRLTVT.

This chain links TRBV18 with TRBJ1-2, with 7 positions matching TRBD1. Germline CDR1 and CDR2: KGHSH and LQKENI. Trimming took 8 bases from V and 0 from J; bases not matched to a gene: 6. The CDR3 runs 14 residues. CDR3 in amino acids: CASRQGAANYGYTF. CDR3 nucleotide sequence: TGTGCCAGCCGACAGGGAGCAGCTAACTATGGCTACACCTTC.